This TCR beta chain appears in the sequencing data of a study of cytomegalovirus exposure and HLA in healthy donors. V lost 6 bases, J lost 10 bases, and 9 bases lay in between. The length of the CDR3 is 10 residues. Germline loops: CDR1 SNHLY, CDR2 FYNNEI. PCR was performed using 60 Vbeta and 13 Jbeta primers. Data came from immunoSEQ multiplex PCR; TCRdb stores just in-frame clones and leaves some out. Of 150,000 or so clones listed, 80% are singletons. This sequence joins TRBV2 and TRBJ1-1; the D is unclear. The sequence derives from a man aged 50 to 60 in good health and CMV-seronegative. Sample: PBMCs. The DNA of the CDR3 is TGTGCCAGCAGCTCCGCGGGAGCTTTCTTT. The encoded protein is CASSSAGAFF.